Presented here are 16 T cell receptor beta chains from one specimen sequenced in a study of OX40 agonist ivuxolimab in advanced cancers. The table came from immunoSEQ multiplex PCR; TCRdb's copy has only in-frame clones and leaves some out. The sample lists fewer than 90,000 clones, approximately 86% occurring once. The specimen comprised CD4+ or CD8+ T cells sorted from blood, sampled in a trial of the OX40 agonist ivuxolimab. The receptors derive from an adult with an advanced solid tumor such as melanoma, head and neck, liver or kidney cancer.

The chain carries TRBV10-3 and TRBJ2-5, with 9 bases identical to TRBD2. The junction had 7 bases not matched to a gene; V was cut back by 0 bases and J by 5 bases. From germline, CDR1 is ENHRY and CDR2 SYGVKD. This CDR3 has 16 residues. In DNA form, the CDR3 reads TGTGCCATCAGTGAGTCGAACGGTCTAGCGGGGGAGACCCAGTACTTC. This codes for CAISESNGLAGETQYF.

The chain links TRBV2 to TRBJ1-5; weak D call: TRBD1 (6 bases). Germline CDR1 and CDR2: SNHLY and FYNNEI. V lost 8 bases and J 3 bases, leaving 14 bases between the germline ends. The CDR3 extends over 14 amino acids. CDR3 DNA sequence: TGTGCCAGCGTCCCTGACAGGAACAATCAGCCCCAGCATTTT. This translates into CASVPDRNNQPQHF.

The chain uses TRBV7-2 and TRBJ2-6, with D possibly being TRBD2 (6 bases). The CDR3 is 18 residues long. The V gene's germline CDR1 is SGHTA and CDR2 FQGNSA. Trimming shortened V by 1 base and J by 4 bases, and 17 bases separated the two germline ends. The DNA for the CDR3 is TGTGCCAGCAGCTTAGGGGGACTCACTAGATCCGGGGCCAACGTCCTGACTTTC. It translates to CASSLGGLTRSGANVLTF.

This chain connects TRBV19 to TRBJ2-7; 12 bases agree with TRBD2. The CDR3 has 16 amino acids. Germline trimming cut 6 bases from V and 3 bases from J; bases unmatched to any gene: 9. Germline V gene data show CDR1 as LNHDA and CDR2 as SQIVND (reference sequence). The CDR3 bases are TGTGCCAGTAGATCGAGACTAGCGGGAGACCACTACGAGCAGTACTTC. Its protein product is CASRSRLAGDHYEQYF.

This clone is a singleton in its sample. The genes are TRBV5-1 and TRBJ2-1, with D perhaps being TRBD1 or TRBD2 (5 bases each). V was clipped by 3 bases and J by 7 bases, with 14 bases between them. The germline V gene has CDR1 SGHRS and CDR2 YFSETQ. This CDR3 has 14 amino acids. The CDR3 is CASSSYRDDNEQFF. The DNA of the CDR3 is TGCGCCAGCAGCTCATACCGGGACGATAATGAGCAGTTCTTC.

The V call is TRBV7-2, the J call TRBJ2-5; tentative D call: TRBD1 (5 bases). Trimming took off 3 bases at V and 1 base at J, with 9 bases between the two ends. Germline CDR1 SGHTA, CDR2 FQGNSA. The CDR3 covers 14 residues. The CDR3 sequence is CASSLTRAQETQYF. The CDR3 DNA reads TGTGCCAGCAGCTTGACCAGGGCCCAAGAGACCCAGTACTTC.

The chain links TRBV19 to TRBJ1-3; D is perhaps TRBD1 (5 bases). Between the trimmed V and J ends, which lost 5 bases and 0 bases, there was a span of 11 bases. CDR1 LNHDA and CDR2 SQIVND come from the germline V gene (reference sequence). The CDR3 spans 15 residues. The CDR3 nucleotides read TGTGCCAGTAGTTTGGGACCGGACTCTGGAAACACCATATATTTT. As protein: CASSLGPDSGNTIYF.

The gene calls are TRBV19 and TRBJ2-1; D not certain. In germline, CDR1 is LNHDA, CDR2 SQIVND (reference sequence). The CDR3 covers 12 residues. The V end lost 7 bases, the J end lost 6 bases, and 10 bases lay between the germline ends. CDR3 in amino acids: CASNIPPNEQFF. The CDR3, as DNA: TGTGCCAGTAATATCCCCCCCAATGAGCAGTTCTTC.

This sequence joins TRBV5-6 and TRBJ2-3, with D possibly TRBD2 on 5 matching bases. Trimming shortened V by 1 base and J by 3 bases, and 6 bases separated the two germline ends. CDR3 length equals 13 residues. CDR1 is SGHDT, CDR2 YYEEEE, per germline. In DNA, the CDR3 is TGTGCCAGCAGCTTGAGGGAGACAGATACGCAGTATTTT. Its translation: CASSLRETDTQYF.

The chain uses TRBV5-1 and TRBJ2-2; the D is unclear. Germline V CDR1 and CDR2: SGHRS, YFSETQ. Trimming removed 0 bases from V and 5 bases from J, with 5 bases in between. There are 13 residues in the CDR3. The CDR3 spells CASSLEGTGELFF. In nucleotides, the CDR3 is TGCGCCAGCAGCTTGGAGGGAACCGGGGAGCTGTTTTTT.

The V and J genes are TRBV28 and TRBJ1-5; the D is unclear. The CDR3 is 15 residues long. Trimming pared 6 bases from V and 7 bases from J, leaving 19 bases between. Germline V gene lookup returns CDR1 MDHEN and CDR2 SYDVKM. The CDR3 loop is CASSNPPEGAQPQHF. The CDR3 nucleotides are TGTGCCAGCAGCAACCCCCCCGAGGGAGCACAGCCCCAGCATTTT.

The genes are TRBV11-2 and TRBJ1-3; D might be TRBD1 (5 bases). The CDR3 totals 15 residues. CDR1 is SGHAT, CDR2 FQNNGV, per germline. V was trimmed by 2 bases and J by 0 bases, leaving 8 bases between them. CDR3 DNA sequence: TGTGCCAGCAGCTTACTCAGGGCCTCTGGAAACACCATATATTTT. This gives the protein CASSLLRASGNTIYF.

The chain combines TRBV7-2 with TRBJ1-5, with no clear D. Per germline, CDR1 SGHTA and CDR2 FQGNSA. This CDR3 has 15 residues. V gave up 3 bases and J gave up 1 base, with 10 bases separating them. CDR3: CASSFFGVSNQPQHF. The CDR3 DNA reads TGTGCCAGCAGCTTTTTCGGAGTGAGCAATCAGCCCCAGCATTTT.

The V gene is TRBV6-5, the J gene TRBJ2-1, with 7 bases aligning to TRBD2. CDR1 is MNHEY and CDR2 is SVGAGI in the germline V gene. This CDR3 has 13 residues. V shed 7 bases and J 2 bases; nucleotides not matched to a gene: 2. As DNA, the CDR3 is TGTGCCAGCACACGGGGGGCCTACAATGAGCAGTTCTTC. Translation gives CASTRGAYNEQFF.

V gene TRBV7-3 combines with J gene TRBJ2-1, with TRBD2 matching over 12 bases. This CDR3 has 16 amino acids. Trimming took 5 bases from V and 12 from J; bases not matched to a gene: 14. Germline V gene lookup returns CDR1 SGHTA and CDR2 FQGTGA. The CDR3 DNA reads TGTGCCAGCAGCCCGCTCCGCATAACTAGCGGGGGGATGCAGTTCTTC. Translation gives CASSPLRITSGGMQFF.

This clone came up a few times. The genes are TRBV6-5 and TRBJ1-2; the D gene is possibly TRBD1 (5 bases). This CDR3 has 14 residues. V shed 5 bases and J shed 8 bases, with 18 bases lying between them. Germline-derived CDR1 and CDR2 are MNHEY and SVGAGI. Here the CDR3 reads CASSNIGERYGYTF. CDR3 nucleotide sequence: TGTGCCAGCAGTAATATAGGGGAGAGGTACGGCTACACCTTC.